One and the same sample provided the 7 T cell receptor beta chains below, sequenced in a study of regulatory T cells in long-lasting Graves disease. Regarding time point: newly diagnosed GD, antithyroid drugs for less than 3 months. Following extraction of RNA from PBMCs, that RNA was used to make the TCR library. TCR beta libraries were built with iRepertoire HTBI primers and Arm-PCR of CDR3 regions. TCRdb re-analysed the multiplex PCR reads in MiXCR, keeping a single row per CDR3 protein. Of 350,000 to 400,000 distinct CDR3 sequences detected, around 15% appear once; the ten largest clones hold about 19%. The sample was also linked to a second study, of T cells in Graves' hyperthyroidism and ophthalmopathy.

The sequences come from peripheral blood mononuclear cells (PBMCs), collected at new diagnosis, from a patient treated with antithyroid drugs. The receptors originated from a woman younger than 30 with Graves disease.

With respect to this clonotype: A junction end diverges from the germline sequence, so it may reflect a read error. The rearrangement uses TRBV6-2 or TRBV6-3 and TRBJ2-5; D is undetermined. Germline lookup yields CDR1 MNHEY and CDR2 SVGEGT. The CDR3 is 13 amino acids. In DNA, the CDR3 is TGTGCCAGCAGTGACTCTAATGGGCAGACCCAGTACTTC. It encodes CASSDSNGQTQYF.

This clonotype has only a few counts. The gene calls are TRBV10-3 and TRBJ2-2; TRBD2 aligns across 7 bases. Trimming cost V 10 bases and J 2 bases; bases outside gene matches: 10. Germline V lookup: CDR1 ENHRY, CDR2 SYGVKD. This CDR3 has 15 residues. The CDR3: CATGGGLGNTGELFF. In DNA, the CDR3 is TGTGCCACTGGCGGGGGACTCGGAAACACCGGGGAGCTGTTTTTT.

Comment on this clonotype: This may arise from a read error, as a much more abundant clone is one base away. V is TRBV20-1 and J is TRBJ2-6; D is perhaps TRBD1 (5 bases). Germline V CDR1 and CDR2: DFQATT, SNEGSKA (reference sequence). The CDR3 length is 15 residues. For the CDR3, the DNA is TGCAGTGCTAGAGACTTTCAGGCTGGGGCCAACGTCCTGTCTTTC. It translates to CSARDFQAGANVLSF.

Regarding this clonotype: A far larger clone is off by one base, so a read error is likely. V and J are TRBV11-2 and TRBJ2-7, with 8 bases fitting TRBD2. The tail of the sequence fits TRBJ2-3 better, so the J call may be wrong. Germline CDR1 is SGHAT and CDR2 is FQNNGV. There are 15 residues in the CDR3. Written as DNA, the CDR3 is TGTGCCAGCAGCTCAGATCACGCGGGGGGAGATACGCAGTATTTT. Its protein is CASSSDHAGGDTQYF.

The chain recombines TRBV28 with TRBJ2-4; TRBD2 matches 10 bases. With 3 bases clipped from V and 7 bases from J, the junction kept 9 bases outside the gene matches. Germline CDR1 is MDHEN and CDR2 is SYDVKM. The CDR3 is 16 residues long. The CDR3 region has the DNA TGTGCCAGCAGTTTGTTAGCGGGGGGCCCTTCGAACATTCAGTACTTC. Its protein is CASSLLAGGPSNIQYF.

This clonotype was observed at least ten times. CDR3 amino acids: CSATRASGGEQFF. The CDR3 region has the DNA TGCAGTGCTACCAGGGCTAGCGGGGGTGAGCAGTTCTTC. The chain is built from TRBV20-1 and TRBJ2-1, with 10 positions matching TRBD2. The germline V gene encodes CDR1 DFQATT and CDR2 SNEGSKA (reference sequence). The CDR3 sequence is 13 residues long. V lost 4 bases and J lost 9; bases outside the gene matches: 6.

This clonotype was seen ten or more times. The rearrangement uses TRBV20-1 and TRBJ1-2; D perhaps matches TRBD1 (5 bases). This CDR3 contains 11 residues. CDR1 is DFQATT, CDR2 SNEGSKA, per germline (reference sequence). V was pared by 5 bases and J by 8 bases, with 12 bases between. CDR3 in DNA: TGCAGTGCTTACGTTCAGGGCGGCTACACCTTC. Residues: CSAYVQGGYTF.